This T cell receptor beta chain was sequenced in a study of blood T cell repertoires in COVID-19. CDR1 SEHNR and CDR2 FQNEAQ come from the germline V gene (reference sequence). V gave up 5 bases and J gave up 8 bases, with 22 bases separating them. This CDR3 spans 16 amino acids. In the study's own analysis: Nucleated cell number was recorded as an estimate derived from reference gene primer amplification. Using immunoSEQ multiplex PCR, the repertoire was profiled, and TCRdb retains in-frame clones only, with some absent. The D gene and trimming were derived from the DNA, and the V and J assignments and clone size from that table. The sample records approximately 300,000 clones, around 90% being singletons.

The sequenced sample consisted of PBMCs or T cells enriched from blood (not recorded which). This TCR was sampled from a woman younger than 30 with acute COVID-19. The gene calls are TRBV7-9 and TRBJ2-1; D unclear. Here the CDR3 DNA reads TGTGCCAGCAGCGCCCGCACAATTCCGGGTACCGATGAGCAGTTCTTC. As protein: CASSARTIPGTDEQFF.